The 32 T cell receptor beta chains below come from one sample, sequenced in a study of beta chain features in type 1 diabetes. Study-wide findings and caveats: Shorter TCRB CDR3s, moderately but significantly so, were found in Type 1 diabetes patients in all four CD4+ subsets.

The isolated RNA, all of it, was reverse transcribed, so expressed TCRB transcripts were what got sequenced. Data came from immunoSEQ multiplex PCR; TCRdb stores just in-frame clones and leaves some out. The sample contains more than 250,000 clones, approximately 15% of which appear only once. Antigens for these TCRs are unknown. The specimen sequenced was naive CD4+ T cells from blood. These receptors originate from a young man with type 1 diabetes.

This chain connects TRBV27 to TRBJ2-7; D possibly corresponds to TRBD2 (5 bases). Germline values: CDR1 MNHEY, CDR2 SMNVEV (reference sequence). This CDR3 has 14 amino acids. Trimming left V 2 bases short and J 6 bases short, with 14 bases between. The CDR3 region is CASSLTRLGGEQYF. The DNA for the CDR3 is TGTGCCAGCAGTTTAACGCGACTCGGAGGCGAGCAGTACTTC.

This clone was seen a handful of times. For the CDR3, the DNA is TGTGCCAGCAGCCAAGAAATTCAGGGGAACACTGAAGCTTTCTTT. Amino acids: CASSQEIQGNTEAFF. The genes are TRBV4-2 and TRBJ1-1; maybe TRBD1 (5 bases). CDR3 length: 15 amino acids. CDR1 and CDR2 from the germline V gene are LGHNA and YNFKEQ. The V and J ends lost 0 bases and 1 base respectively, with 9 bases between them.

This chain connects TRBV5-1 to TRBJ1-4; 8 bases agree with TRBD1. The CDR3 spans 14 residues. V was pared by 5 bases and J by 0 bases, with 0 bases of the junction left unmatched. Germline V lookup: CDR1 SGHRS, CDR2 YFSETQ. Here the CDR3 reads CASRGQATNEKLFF. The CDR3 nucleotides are TGCGCCAGCAGGGGACAGGCAACTAATGAAAAACTGTTTTTT.

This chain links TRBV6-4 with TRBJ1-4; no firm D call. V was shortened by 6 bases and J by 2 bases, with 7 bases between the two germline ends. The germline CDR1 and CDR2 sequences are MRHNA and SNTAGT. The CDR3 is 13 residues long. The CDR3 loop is CASRGGTNEKLFF. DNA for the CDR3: TGTGCCAGCAGGGGAGGCACTAATGAAAAACTGTTTTTT.

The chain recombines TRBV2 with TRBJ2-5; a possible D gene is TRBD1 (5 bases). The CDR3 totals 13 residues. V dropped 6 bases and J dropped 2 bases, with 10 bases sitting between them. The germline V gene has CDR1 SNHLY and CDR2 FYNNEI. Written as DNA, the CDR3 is TGTGCCAGCAGCCGACAGATACAAGAGACCCAGTACTTC. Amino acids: CASSRQIQETQYF.

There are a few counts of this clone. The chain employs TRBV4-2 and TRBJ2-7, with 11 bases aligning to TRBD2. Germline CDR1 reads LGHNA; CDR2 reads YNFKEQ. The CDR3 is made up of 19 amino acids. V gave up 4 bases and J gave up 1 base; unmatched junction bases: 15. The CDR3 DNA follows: TGTGCCAGCAGCCCGGAACATCCACCGGGACTAGCGGTTTCCTACGAGCAGTACTTC. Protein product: CASSPEHPPGLAVSYEQYF.

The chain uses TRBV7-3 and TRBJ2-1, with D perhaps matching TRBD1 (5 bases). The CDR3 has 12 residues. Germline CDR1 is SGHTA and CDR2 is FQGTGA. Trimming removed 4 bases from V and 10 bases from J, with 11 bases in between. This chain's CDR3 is CASSSYRREQFF. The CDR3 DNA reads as TGTGCCAGCAGCTCATACAGGCGCGAGCAGTTCTTC.

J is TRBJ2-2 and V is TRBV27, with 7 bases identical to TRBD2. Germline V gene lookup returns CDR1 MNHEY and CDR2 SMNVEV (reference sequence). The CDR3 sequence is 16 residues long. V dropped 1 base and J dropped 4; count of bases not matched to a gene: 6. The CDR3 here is CASSLWSSGSTGELFF. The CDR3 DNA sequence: TGTGCCAGCAGTTTATGGTCTAGCGGCTCCACCGGGGAGCTGTTTTTT.

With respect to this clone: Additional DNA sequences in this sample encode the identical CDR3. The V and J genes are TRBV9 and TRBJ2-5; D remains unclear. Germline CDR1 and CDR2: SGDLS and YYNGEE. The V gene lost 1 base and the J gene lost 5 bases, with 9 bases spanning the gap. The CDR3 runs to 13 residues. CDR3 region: CASSVFPQETQYF. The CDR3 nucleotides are TGTGCCAGCAGCGTATTCCCTCAGGAGACCCAGTACTTC. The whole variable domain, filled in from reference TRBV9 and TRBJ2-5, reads DSGVTQTPKHLITATGQRVTLRCSPRSGDLSVYWYQQSLDQGLQFLIQYYNGEERAKGNILERFSAQQFPDLHSELNLSSLELGDSALYFCASSVFPQETQYFGPGTRLLVL.

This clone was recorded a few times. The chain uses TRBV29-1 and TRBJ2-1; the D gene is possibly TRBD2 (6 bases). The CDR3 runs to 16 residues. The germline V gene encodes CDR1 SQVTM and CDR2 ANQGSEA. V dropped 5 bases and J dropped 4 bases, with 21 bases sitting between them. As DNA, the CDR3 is TGCAGCGTTCTCGCCGGTCCGGGGGTTACTTACAATGAGCAGTTCTTC. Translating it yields CSVLAGPGVTYNEQFF.

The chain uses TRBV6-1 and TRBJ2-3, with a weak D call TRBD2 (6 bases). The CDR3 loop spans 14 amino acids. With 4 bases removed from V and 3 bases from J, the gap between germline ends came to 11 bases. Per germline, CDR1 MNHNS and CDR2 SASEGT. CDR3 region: CASSVIGRTDTQYF. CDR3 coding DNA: TGTGCCAGCAGTGTAATAGGGAGGACAGATACGCAGTATTTT.

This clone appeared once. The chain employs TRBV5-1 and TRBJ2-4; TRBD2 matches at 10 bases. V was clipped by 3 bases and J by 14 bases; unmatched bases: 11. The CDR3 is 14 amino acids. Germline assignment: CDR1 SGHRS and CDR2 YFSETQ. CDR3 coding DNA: TGCGCCAGCAGCTCCGGGACTAGCGACGCAGGGAAGTACTTC. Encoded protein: CASSSGTSDAGKYF. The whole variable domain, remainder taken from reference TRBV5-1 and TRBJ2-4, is KAGVTQTPRYLIKTRGQQVTLSCSPISGHRSVSWYQQTPGQGLQFLFEYFSETQRNKGNFPGRFSGRQFSNSRSEMNVSTLELGDSALYLCASSSGTSDAGKYFGAGTRLSVL.

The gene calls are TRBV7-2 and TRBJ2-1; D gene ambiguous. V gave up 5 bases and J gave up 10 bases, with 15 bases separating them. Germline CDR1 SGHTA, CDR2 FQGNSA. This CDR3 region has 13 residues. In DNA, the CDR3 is TGTGCCAGCAGCGCAGGTCTCGGTGGAGAGCAGTTCTTC. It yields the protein CASSAGLGGEQFF.

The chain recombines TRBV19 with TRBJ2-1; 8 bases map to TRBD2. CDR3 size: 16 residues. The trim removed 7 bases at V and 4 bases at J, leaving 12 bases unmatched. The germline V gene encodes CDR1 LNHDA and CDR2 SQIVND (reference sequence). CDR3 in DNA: TGTGCCAGTACCGCCGTTGGACTAGCAGGTTACAATGAGCAGTTCTTC. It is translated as CASTAVGLAGYNEQFF. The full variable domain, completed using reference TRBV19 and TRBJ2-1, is DGGITQSPKYLFRKEGQNVTLSCEQNLNHDAMYWYRQDPGQGLRLIYYSQIVNDFQKGDIAEGYSVSREKKESFPLTVTSAQKNPTAFYLCASTAVGLAGYNEQFFGPGTRLTVL.

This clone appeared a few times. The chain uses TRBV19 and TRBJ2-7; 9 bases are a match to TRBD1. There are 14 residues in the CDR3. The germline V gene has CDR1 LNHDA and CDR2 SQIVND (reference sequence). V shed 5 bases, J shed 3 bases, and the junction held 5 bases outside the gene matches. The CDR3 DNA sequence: TGTGCCAGTAGTTTTGGGACAGGGATCTACGAGCAGTACTTC. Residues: CASSFGTGIYEQYF.

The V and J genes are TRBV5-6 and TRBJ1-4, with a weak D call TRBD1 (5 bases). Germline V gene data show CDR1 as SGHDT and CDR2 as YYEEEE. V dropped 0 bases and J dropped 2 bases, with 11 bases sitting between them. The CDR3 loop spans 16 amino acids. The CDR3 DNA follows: TGTGCCAGCAGCTTGGTTTCCGGGACTACTAATGAAAAACTGTTTTTT. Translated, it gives CASSLVSGTTNEKLFF.

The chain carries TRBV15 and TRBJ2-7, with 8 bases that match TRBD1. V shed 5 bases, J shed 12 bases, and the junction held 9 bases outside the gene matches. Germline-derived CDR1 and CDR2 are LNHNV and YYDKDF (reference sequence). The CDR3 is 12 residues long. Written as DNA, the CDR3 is TGTGCCACCAGCTCAGGGACAGGCCAGCGGTACTTC. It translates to CATSSGTGQRYF.

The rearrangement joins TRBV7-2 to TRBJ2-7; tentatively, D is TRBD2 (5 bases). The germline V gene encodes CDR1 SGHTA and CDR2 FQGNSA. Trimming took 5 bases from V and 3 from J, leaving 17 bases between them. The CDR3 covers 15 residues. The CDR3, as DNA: TGTGCCAGCAGCCCGAGAGAAGGGAGAGGCTACGAGCAGTACTTC. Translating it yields CASSPREGRGYEQYF.

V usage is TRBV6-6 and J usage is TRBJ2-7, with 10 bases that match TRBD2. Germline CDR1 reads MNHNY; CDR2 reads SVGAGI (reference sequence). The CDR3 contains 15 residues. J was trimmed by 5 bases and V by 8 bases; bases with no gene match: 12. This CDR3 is CASVARAGGSNEQYF. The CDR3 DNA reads TGTGCCAGCGTCGCCCGAGCGGGAGGGTCTAACGAGCAGTACTTC.

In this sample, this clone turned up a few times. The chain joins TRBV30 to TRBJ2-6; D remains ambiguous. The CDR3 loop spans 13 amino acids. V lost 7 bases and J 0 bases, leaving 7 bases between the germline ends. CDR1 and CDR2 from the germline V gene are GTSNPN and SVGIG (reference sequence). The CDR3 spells CASPRSGANVLTF. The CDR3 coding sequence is TGTGCCTCCCCCCGCTCTGGGGCCAACGTCCTGACTTTC.

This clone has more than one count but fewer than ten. CDR3 residues: CASSRTDNTEAFF. The CDR3 DNA sequence: TGTGCCAGCAGCCGGACAGACAATACTGAAGCTTTCTTT. The chain uses TRBV5-4 and TRBJ1-1, with D possibly matching TRBD1 (6 bases). Trimming took off 4 bases at V and 5 bases at J, with 12 bases between the two ends. CDR1 is SGHNT and CDR2 is YYREEE in the germline V gene (reference sequence). CDR3 length equals 13 residues.

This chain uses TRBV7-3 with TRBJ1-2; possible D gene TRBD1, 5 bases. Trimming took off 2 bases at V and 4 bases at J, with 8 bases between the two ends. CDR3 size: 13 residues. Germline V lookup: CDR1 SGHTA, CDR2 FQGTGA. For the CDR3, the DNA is TGTGCCAGCAGCTTAGGAGGGGCCTATGGCTACACCTTC. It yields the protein CASSLGGAYGYTF.

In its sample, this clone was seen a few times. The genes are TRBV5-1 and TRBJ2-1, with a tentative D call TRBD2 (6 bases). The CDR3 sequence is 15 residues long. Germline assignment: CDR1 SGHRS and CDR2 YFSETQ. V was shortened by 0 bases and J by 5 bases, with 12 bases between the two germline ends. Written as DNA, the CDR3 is TGCGCCAGCAGCTTGGCTGCGGGGTATGACAATGAGCAGTTCTTC. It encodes CASSLAAGYDNEQFF.

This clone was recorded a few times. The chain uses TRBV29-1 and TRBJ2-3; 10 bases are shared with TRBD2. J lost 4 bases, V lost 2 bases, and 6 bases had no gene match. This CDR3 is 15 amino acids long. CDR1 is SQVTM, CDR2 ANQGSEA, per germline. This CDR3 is CSVEPLAGAADTQYF. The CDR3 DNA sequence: TGCAGCGTTGAACCTCTAGCGGGAGCGGCAGATACGCAGTATTTT.

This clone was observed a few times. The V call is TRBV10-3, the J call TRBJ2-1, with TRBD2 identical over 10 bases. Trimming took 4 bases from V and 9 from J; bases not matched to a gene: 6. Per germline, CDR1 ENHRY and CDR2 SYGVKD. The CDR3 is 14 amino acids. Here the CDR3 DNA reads TGTGCCATCAGTGTCGGACTAGCGGTCCCTGAGCAGTTCTTC. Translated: CAISVGLAVPEQFF.

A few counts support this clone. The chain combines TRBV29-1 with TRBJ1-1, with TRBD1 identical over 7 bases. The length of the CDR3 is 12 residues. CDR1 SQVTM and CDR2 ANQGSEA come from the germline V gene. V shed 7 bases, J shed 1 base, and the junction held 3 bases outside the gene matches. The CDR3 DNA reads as TGCAGCGCGGGACAGCCGAACACTGAAGCTTTCTTT. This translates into CSAGQPNTEAFF.

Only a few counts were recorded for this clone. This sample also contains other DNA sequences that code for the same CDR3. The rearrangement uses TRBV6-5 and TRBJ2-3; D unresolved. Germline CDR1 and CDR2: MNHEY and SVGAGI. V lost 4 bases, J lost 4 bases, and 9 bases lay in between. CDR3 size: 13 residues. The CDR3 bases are TGTGCCAGCAGTTCCCCGGGTGCAGATACGCAGTATTTT. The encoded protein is CASSSPGADTQYF.

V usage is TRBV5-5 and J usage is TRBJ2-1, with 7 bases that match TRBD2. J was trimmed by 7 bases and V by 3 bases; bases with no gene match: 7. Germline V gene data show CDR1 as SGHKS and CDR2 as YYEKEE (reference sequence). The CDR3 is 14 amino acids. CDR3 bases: TGTGCCAGCAGCTGGGGACTACCAGTGAATGAGCAGTTCTTC. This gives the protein CASSWGLPVNEQFF.

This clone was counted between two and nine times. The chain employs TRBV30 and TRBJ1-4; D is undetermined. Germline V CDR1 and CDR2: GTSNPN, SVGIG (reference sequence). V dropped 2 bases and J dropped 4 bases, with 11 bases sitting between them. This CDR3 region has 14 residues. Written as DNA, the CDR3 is TGTGCCTGGAGTCGTACAGACGATAATGAAAAACTGTTTTTT. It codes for CAWSRTDDNEKLFF.

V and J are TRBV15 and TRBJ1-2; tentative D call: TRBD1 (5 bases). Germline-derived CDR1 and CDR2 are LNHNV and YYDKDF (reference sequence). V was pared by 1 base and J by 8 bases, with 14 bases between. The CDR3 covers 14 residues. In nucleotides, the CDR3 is TGTGCCACCAGCAGAGTCCCAGGGACTCGAGGCTACACCTTC. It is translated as CATSRVPGTRGYTF.

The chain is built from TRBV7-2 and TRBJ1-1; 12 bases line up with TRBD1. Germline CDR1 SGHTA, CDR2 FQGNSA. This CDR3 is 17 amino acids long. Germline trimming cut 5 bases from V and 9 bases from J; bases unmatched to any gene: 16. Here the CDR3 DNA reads TGTGCCAGCAGCCTGTGGGACAGGGGGCGAGGAGGGGAAAAAGCTTTCTTT. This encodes CASSLWDRGRGGEKAFF. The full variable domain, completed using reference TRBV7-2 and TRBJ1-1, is GAGVSQSPSNKVTEKGKDVELRCDPISGHTALYWYRQSLGQGLEFLIYFQGNSAPDKSGLPSDRFSAERTGGSVSTLTIQRTQQEDSAVYLCASSLWDRGRGGEKAFFGQGTRLTVV.

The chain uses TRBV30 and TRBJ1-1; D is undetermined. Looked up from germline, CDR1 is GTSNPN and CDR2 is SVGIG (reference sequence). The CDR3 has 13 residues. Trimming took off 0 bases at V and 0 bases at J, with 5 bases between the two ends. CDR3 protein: CAWSVGMNTEAFF. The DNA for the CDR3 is TGTGCCTGGAGTGTCGGGATGAACACTGAAGCTTTCTTT.